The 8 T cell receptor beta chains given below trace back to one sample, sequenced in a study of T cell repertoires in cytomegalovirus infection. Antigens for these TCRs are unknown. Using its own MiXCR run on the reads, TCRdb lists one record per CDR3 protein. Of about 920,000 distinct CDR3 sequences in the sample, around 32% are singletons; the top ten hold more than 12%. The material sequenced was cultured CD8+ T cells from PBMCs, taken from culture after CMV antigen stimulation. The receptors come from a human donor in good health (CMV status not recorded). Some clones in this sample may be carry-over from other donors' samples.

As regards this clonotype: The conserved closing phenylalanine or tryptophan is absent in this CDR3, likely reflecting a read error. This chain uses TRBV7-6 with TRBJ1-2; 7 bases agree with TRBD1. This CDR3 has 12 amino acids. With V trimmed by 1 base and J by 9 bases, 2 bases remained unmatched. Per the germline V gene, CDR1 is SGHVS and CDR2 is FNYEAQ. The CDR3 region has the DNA TGTGCCAGCAGCTTAGAAGGGGGCCGCTACACCATC. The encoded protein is CASSLEGGRYTI.

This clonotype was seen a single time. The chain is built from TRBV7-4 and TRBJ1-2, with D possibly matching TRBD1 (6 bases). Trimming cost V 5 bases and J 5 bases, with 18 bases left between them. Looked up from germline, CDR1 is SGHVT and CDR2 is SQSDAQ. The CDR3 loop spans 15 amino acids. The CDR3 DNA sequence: TGTGCCAGCAGCCCAACGGCGGGGGCATTGTATGGCTACACCTTC. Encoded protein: CASSPTAGALYGYTF.

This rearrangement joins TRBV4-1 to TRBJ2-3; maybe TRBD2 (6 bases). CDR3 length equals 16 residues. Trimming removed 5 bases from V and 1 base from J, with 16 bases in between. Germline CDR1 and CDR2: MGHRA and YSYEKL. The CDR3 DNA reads TGCGCCAGCAGCTACCGGAGTAGCGGAGGCACAGATACGCAGTATTTT. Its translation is CASSYRSSGGTDTQYF.

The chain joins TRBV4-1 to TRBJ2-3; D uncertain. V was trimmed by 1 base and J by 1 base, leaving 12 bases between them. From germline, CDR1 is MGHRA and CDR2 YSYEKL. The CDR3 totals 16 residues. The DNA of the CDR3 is TGCGCCAGCAGCCAAGGGGGTGGAATGGGCACAGATACGCAGTATTTT. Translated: CASSQGGGMGTDTQYF.

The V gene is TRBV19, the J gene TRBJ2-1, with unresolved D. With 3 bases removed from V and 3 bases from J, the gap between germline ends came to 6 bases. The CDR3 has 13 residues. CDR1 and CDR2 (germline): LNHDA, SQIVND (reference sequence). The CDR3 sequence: CASSITHYNEQFF. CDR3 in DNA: TGTGCCAGTAGTATTACCCACTACAATGAGCAGTTCTTC.

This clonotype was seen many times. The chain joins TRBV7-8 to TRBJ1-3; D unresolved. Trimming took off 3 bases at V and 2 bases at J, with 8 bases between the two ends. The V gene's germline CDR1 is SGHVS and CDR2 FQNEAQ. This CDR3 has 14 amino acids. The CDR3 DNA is TGTGCCAGCAGCTTGATGACACCTGGAAACACCATATATTTT. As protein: CASSLMTPGNTIYF. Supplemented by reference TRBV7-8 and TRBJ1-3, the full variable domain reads GAGVSQSPRYKVAKRGQDVALRCDPISGHVSLFWYQQALGQGPEFLTYFQNEAQLDKSGLPSDRFFAERPEGSVSTLKIQRTQQEDSAVYLCASSLMTPGNTIYFGEGSWLTVV.

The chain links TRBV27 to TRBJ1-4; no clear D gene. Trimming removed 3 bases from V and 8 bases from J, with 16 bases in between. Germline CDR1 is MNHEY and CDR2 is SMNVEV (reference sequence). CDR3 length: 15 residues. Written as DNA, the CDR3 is TGTGCCAGCAGTTTCCGAGGGAGGGAAGGCGAAAAACTGTTTTTT. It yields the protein CASSFRGREGEKLFF.

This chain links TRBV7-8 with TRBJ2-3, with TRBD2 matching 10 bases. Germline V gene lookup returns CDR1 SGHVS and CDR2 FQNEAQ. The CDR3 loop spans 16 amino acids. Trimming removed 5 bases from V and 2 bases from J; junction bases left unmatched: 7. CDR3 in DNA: TGTGCCAGCAGCCCTACTAGCGGGGCTACCACAGATACGCAGTATTTT. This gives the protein CASSPTSGATTDTQYF.